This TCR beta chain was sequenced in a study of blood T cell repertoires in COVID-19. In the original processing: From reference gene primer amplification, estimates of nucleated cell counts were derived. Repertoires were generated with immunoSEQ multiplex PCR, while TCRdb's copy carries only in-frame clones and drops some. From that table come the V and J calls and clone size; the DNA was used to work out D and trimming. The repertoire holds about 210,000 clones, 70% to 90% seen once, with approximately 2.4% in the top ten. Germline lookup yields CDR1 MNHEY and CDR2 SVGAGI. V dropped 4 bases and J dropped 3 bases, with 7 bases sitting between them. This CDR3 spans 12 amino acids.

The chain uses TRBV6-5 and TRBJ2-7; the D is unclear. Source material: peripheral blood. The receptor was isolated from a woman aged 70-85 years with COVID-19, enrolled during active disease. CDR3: CASSSQIYEQYF. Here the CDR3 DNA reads TGTGCCAGCAGTTCACAAATCTACGAGCAGTACTTC.